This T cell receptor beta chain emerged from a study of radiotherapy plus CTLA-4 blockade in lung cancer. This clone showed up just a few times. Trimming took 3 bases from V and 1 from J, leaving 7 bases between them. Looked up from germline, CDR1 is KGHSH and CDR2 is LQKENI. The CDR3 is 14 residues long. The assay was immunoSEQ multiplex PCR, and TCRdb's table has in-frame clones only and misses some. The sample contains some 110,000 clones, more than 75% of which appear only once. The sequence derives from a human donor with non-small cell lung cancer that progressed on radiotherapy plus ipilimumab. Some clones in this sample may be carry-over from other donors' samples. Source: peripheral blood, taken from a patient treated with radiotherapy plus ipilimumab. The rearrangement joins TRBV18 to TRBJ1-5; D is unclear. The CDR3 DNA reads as TGTGCCAGCTCACCCGTGGACAGCAATCAGCCCCAGCATTTT. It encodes CASSPVDSNQPQHF.